These 27 T cell receptor beta chains were all obtained from the same sample, sequenced in a study of blood T cell repertoires in COVID-19. Profiling relied on immunoSEQ multiplex PCR, and the TCRdb table lists in-frame clones only, not all of them. Among 300,000 to 400,000 clones listed, around 88% were seen once. The sample consisted of peripheral blood. The receptors come from a woman aged 25 to 39 with COVID-19, enrolled during active disease.

The chain couples TRBV25-1 to TRBJ2-6; no reliable D call. Germline lookup yields CDR1 MGHDK and CDR2 SYGVNS. This CDR3 has 16 amino acids. V was trimmed by 0 bases and J by 1 base, leaving 7 bases between them. CDR3 in DNA: TGTGCCAGCAGTGAATATACAGAATCTGGGGCCAACGTCCTGACTTTC. This sequence encodes CASSEYTESGANVLTF.

This chain uses TRBV6-5 with TRBJ2-1; 13 nucleotides line up with TRBD2. V lost 4 bases and J lost 8; bases outside the gene matches: 5. The CDR3 totals 15 residues. CDR1 MNHEY and CDR2 SVGAGI come from the germline V gene. The CDR3 protein is CASSLTSGGPHEQFF. Written as DNA, the CDR3 is TGTGCCAGCAGTTTGACTAGCGGGGGGCCCCATGAGCAGTTCTTC.

A single count supports this clone. Other DNA variants within this sample encode the same CDR3. The V gene is TRBV19, the J gene TRBJ1-6, with D possibly being TRBD1 (6 bases). This CDR3 is 13 amino acids long. Germline-derived CDR1 and CDR2 are LNHDA and SQIVND (reference sequence). V dropped 6 bases and J dropped 6 bases, with 9 bases sitting between them. CDR3 in DNA: TGTGCCAGTAGCACGGACAGTAATTCACCCCTCCACTTT. This gives the protein CASSTDSNSPLHF.

V gene TRBV7-9 combines with J gene TRBJ2-6; D is perhaps TRBD2 (5 bases). Trimming took off 3 bases at V and 4 bases at J, with 10 bases between the two ends. The CDR3 totals 15 residues. The germline CDR1 and CDR2 sequences are SEHNR and FQNEAQ (reference sequence). CDR3 region: CASSLLGAGANVLTF. The CDR3, as DNA: TGTGCCAGCAGCTTGTTGGGAGCCGGGGCCAACGTCCTGACTTTC.

The chain combines TRBV28 with TRBJ2-7, with TRBD1 as a possible D gene (5 bases). Per the germline V gene, CDR1 is MDHEN and CDR2 is SYDVKM. This CDR3 spans 12 amino acids. Trimming left V 6 bases short and J 6 bases short, with 12 bases between. As DNA, the CDR3 is TGTGCCAGCAGGGGCGACAGATTCGAGCAGTACGTC. It yields the protein CASRGDRFEQYV.

This clone was recorded once. The chain has TRBV11-2 and TRBJ2-2; D is ambiguous. V lost 5 bases to trimming and J lost 7 bases, with 8 bases between them. This CDR3 is built from 12 residues. CDR1 is SGHAT, CDR2 FQNNGV, per germline. In DNA, the CDR3 is TGTGCCAGCAGCCCGTTCGGCGGGGAGCTGTTTTTT. Its protein is CASSPFGGELFF.

The gene calls are TRBV5-6 and TRBJ1-1; D is perhaps TRBD1 (5 bases). The V end was cut by 1 base, the J end by 2 bases, with 6 bases between. Germline V gene data show CDR1 as SGHDT and CDR2 as YYEEEE. CDR3 length: 13 residues. The CDR3 spells CASSLRGNTEAFF. The DNA of the CDR3 is TGTGCCAGCAGCTTGAGGGGAAACACTGAAGCTTTCTTT.

The CDR3 DNA follows: TGTGCCAGCACTGGATCGCCGGGGTATGGCTACACCTTC. Encoded protein: CASTGSPGYGYTF. This chain connects TRBV25-1 to TRBJ1-2; D unclear. Germline CDR1 reads MGHDK; CDR2 reads SYGVNS. The CDR3 runs 13 residues. V lost 7 bases to trimming and J lost 5 bases, with 14 bases between them.

The chain combines TRBV4-3 with TRBJ2-5, with 7 bases identical to TRBD2. V dropped 3 bases and J dropped 9; count of bases not matched to a gene: 1. This CDR3 is 11 amino acids long. The germline gives CDR1 LGHNA, CDR2 YSLEER. The CDR3 DNA is TGCGCCAGCAGCCAGGGGGGGGCCCAGTACTTC. Protein: CASSQGGAQYF.

This clone was detected only once. CDR3 in DNA: TGTGCCAGCAGCCAATTCGAGGGCTATGGCTACACCTTC. The encoded protein is CASSQFEGYGYTF. The V call is TRBV16, the J call TRBJ1-2; unclear D gene. This CDR3 spans 13 amino acids. Germline V CDR1 and CDR2: KGHSY, FQNENV. V was cut by 1 base and J by 4 bases, with 7 bases left in between.

CDR3: CASSHLYSGANVLTF. The CDR3 DNA is TGTGCCAGCAGCCATTTGTACTCTGGGGCCAACGTCCTGACTTTC. The chain recombines TRBV14 with TRBJ2-6, with D uncertain. Germline V gene lookup returns CDR1 SGHDN and CDR2 FVKESK. V lost 3 bases, J lost 0 bases, and 6 bases lay in between. The CDR3 contains 15 residues.

This clone was seen only once. This chain uses TRBV6-1 with TRBJ2-1, with TRBD1 matching 8 bases. The CDR3 totals 14 residues. Trimming removed 2 bases from V and 6 bases from J; junction bases left unmatched: 3. CDR1 is MNHNS and CDR2 is SASEGT in the germline V gene. Here the CDR3 reads CASSEQGAGNEQFF. The CDR3 DNA reads as TGTGCCAGCAGTGAACAGGGGGCGGGCAATGAGCAGTTCTTC.

The J gene is TRBJ1-6, the V gene TRBV9, with D unresolved. Germline V CDR1 and CDR2: SGDLS, YYNGEE. V lost 4 bases, J lost 10 bases, and 21 bases lay in between. CDR3 size: 16 residues. The CDR3 region has the DNA TGTGCCAGCAGCCATCCTCTCGGGGAGGGTGTGTCACCCCTCCACTTT. Translated, it gives CASSHPLGEGVSPLHF.

The chain joins TRBV10-1 to TRBJ2-5; the D gene is possibly TRBD2 (5 bases). Germline V lookup: CDR1 WNHNN, CDR2 SYGVQD (reference sequence). Trimming stripped 0 bases from V and 3 bases from J, with 20 bases between. The CDR3 has 18 residues. CDR3 region: CASSESVRAETNKETQYF. Here the CDR3 DNA reads TGCGCCAGCAGTGAGTCGGTTAGGGCCGAGACTAATAAAGAGACCCAGTACTTC.

CDR3 in DNA: TGTGCCAGCAGCATACGAGGGTATGGCTACACCTTC. Protein sequence: CASSIRGYGYTF. The chain carries TRBV5-6 and TRBJ1-2; the D is unclear. This CDR3 spans 12 amino acids. The ends were cut back, 4 bases at V and 5 bases at J, with 9 bases in the middle. CDR1 and CDR2 from the germline V gene are SGHDT and YYEEEE.

J is TRBJ2-3 and V is TRBV7-2; the D is unclear. This CDR3 spans 12 amino acids. Between the trimmed V and J ends, which lost 6 bases and 3 bases, there was a span of 7 bases. Germline V gene data show CDR1 as SGHTA and CDR2 as FQGNSA. The CDR3 loop is CASRGVTDTQYF. CDR3 nucleotide sequence: TGTGCCAGCAGGGGCGTGACAGATACGCAGTATTTT.

CDR3 sequence (DNA): TGTGCCAGCAGCTCCCCTCCGGACTCTGAAAAACTGTTTTTT. As protein: CASSSPPDSEKLFF. J is TRBJ1-4 and V is TRBV5-6; D remains unclear. This CDR3 is 14 amino acids long. Germline V gene lookup returns CDR1 SGHDT and CDR2 YYEEEE. V was shortened by 3 bases and J by 7 bases, with 13 bases between the two germline ends.

This chain links TRBV14 with TRBJ1-1; TRBD1 might be the D (6 bases). The CDR3 covers 17 residues. Germline values: CDR1 SGHDN, CDR2 FVKESK. V lost 4 bases and J lost 6, with 24 bases in between. The CDR3 region is CASSLRHGQIYRSEAFF. The DNA for the CDR3 is TGTGCCAGCAGCCTACGGCATGGACAGATTTATCGCTCTGAAGCTTTCTTT.

This clone has just one count. The V and J genes are TRBV4-3 and TRBJ2-3, with no clear D. The CDR3 is 13 residues long. The germline gives CDR1 LGHNA, CDR2 YSLEER. V lost 1 base and J lost 5, with 7 bases in between. CDR3 in DNA: TGCGCCAGCAGCCAAGGGTTAGTAGATACGCAGTATTTT. It encodes CASSQGLVDTQYF.

V and J are TRBV7-3 and TRBJ2-5; 7 positions match TRBD1. V gave up 6 bases and J gave up 5 bases; unmatched junction bases: 6. The CDR3 spans 13 residues. Germline CDR1 is SGHTA and CDR2 is FQGTGA. CDR3 protein: CASSRRQGETQYF. The CDR3 region has the DNA TGTGCCAGCAGTCGTAGACAGGGCGAGACCCAGTACTTC.

This clone was counted a few times. This chain uses TRBV3-1 (or the pseudogene TRBV3-2) with TRBJ1-3, with no clear D. This CDR3 spans 15 amino acids. CDR1 and CDR2 (germline): LGHDT, YNNKEL (reference sequence). V was pared by 1 base and J by 4 bases, with 11 bases between. The CDR3: CASSQGYSEGNTIYF. DNA for the CDR3: TGTGCCAGCAGCCAAGGATACAGTGAAGGAAACACCATATATTTT.

The chain recombines TRBV6-5 with TRBJ2-7, with a weak D call TRBD2 (6 bases). Germline V gene sequence: CDR1 MNHEY, CDR2 SVGAGI. This CDR3 has 13 residues. Trimming removed 8 bases at V and 4 bases at J, with 15 bases between. CDR3 residues: CASGGGFLYEQYF. CDR3 in DNA: TGTGCCAGCGGGGGAGGATTCCTTTACGAGCAGTACTTC.

The chain recombines TRBV7-2 with TRBJ1-5; D is possibly TRBD1 (5 bases). Germline CDR1 is SGHTA and CDR2 is FQGNSA. The CDR3 is 15 residues long. V was shortened by 1 base and J by 3 bases, with 10 bases between the two germline ends. CDR3: CASSLGGGTNQPQHF. Here the CDR3 DNA reads TGTGCCAGCAGCTTAGGGGGGGGGACCAATCAGCCCCAGCATTTT. Together with reference TRBV7-2 and TRBJ1-5, the CDR3 gives the full variable domain: GAGVSQSPSNKVTEKGKDVELRCDPISGHTALYWYRQSLGQGLEFLIYFQGNSAPDKSGLPSDRFSAERTGGSVSTLTIQRTQQEDSAVYLCASSLGGGTNQPQHFGDGTRLSIL.

J is TRBJ1-4 and V is TRBV11-2; unclear D gene. Germline CDR1 and CDR2: SGHAT and FQNNGV. This CDR3 comprises 15 residues. The ends were cut back, 5 bases at V and 6 bases at J, with 16 bases in the middle. The DNA for the CDR3 is TGTGCCAGCAGCACCACTGGAGGGCCTTATGAAAAACTGTTTTTT. Amino acids: CASSTTGGPYEKLFF. The complete variable domain, with remaining parts taken from reference TRBV11-2 and TRBJ1-4, reads EAGVAQSPRYKIIEKRQSVAFWCNPISGHATLYWYQQILGQGPKLLIQFQNNGVVDDSQLPKDRFSAERLKGVDSTLKIQPAKLEDSAVYLCASSTTGGPYEKLFFGSGTQLSVL.

CDR3 DNA: TGTGCCAGTAGTCGAAATACAGGGGGCAATGAAAAACTGTTTTTT. This gives the protein CASSRNTGGNEKLFF. The chain uses TRBV19 and TRBJ1-4, with 9 positions matching TRBD1. The germline CDR1 and CDR2 sequences are LNHDA and SQIVND (reference sequence). With V trimmed by 5 bases and J by 5 bases, 6 bases remained unmatched. This CDR3 contains 15 residues.

Remarks on this clone: No conserved phenylalanine or tryptophan is present at the end of the CDR3, so a read error is the likely explanation. Because the CDR3's place on the DNA is in doubt, the DNA is left out and the CDR3 is given as listed by TCRdb. The rearrangement uses TRBV6-5 and TRBJ1-1; the table's D call of TRBD1 was not tested on the DNA. CDR1 is MNHEY, CDR2 SVGAGI, per germline. The CDR3 is 15 amino acids long, termini counted. The CDR3 sequence: CASSEYLTGTSKLAV.

This rearrangement joins TRBV9 to TRBJ2-5; D is unclear. This CDR3 contains 12 residues. The germline V gene has CDR1 SGDLS and CDR2 YYNGEE. The V end was cut by 1 base, the J end by 3 bases, with 4 bases between. This CDR3 is CASSVSEETQYF. CDR3 DNA sequence: TGTGCCAGCAGCGTAAGCGAAGAGACCCAGTACTTC.